The 24 T cell receptor beta chains below all came from one sample that was sequenced in a study of blood T cell repertoires in COVID-19. This table comes from immunoSEQ multiplex PCR, and its TCRdb copy is limited to in-frame clones, with some not included. This sample carries roughly 300,000 clones, approximately 90% of them seen once, and the ten largest clones take 2% to 2.5%. The sample taken for sequencing was peripheral blood. The receptors originated from a woman under 40 with COVID-19, enrolled during active disease.

The chain links TRBV4-2 to TRBJ2-1; TRBD2 is a possible D gene (6 bases). The V and J ends lost 1 base and 3 bases respectively, with 10 bases between them. The CDR3 consists of 15 residues. CDR1 LGHNA and CDR2 YNFKEQ come from the germline V gene. The CDR3 nucleotides are TGTGCCAGCAGCCAAGGGAGGGGTAACTACAATGAGCAGTTCTTC. Translating it yields CASSQGRGNYNEQFF.

In regard to this clone: Mismatch with germline at one junction end may stem from a read error. The V and J genes are TRBV29-1 and TRBJ1-3; the D gene is possibly TRBD1 (6 bases). Germline CDR1 SQVTM, CDR2 ANQGSEA. This CDR3 comprises 14 residues. DNA of the CDR3: TGCAGCGTCGAAGGGGGGCCAGGGCTAAACACCATATATTTT. Residues: CSVEGGPGLNTIYF.

This clone was picked up one time. The chain has TRBV9 and TRBJ2-5, with 10 bases matching TRBD2. Trimming at V came to 6 bases and at J to 4 bases, leaving 12 bases not matched to a gene. This CDR3 region has 16 residues. Germline loops: CDR1 SGDLS, CDR2 YYNGEE. CDR3 protein: CASTPRAGGPGETQYF. CDR3 nucleotides: TGTGCCAGCACCCCCCGAGCGGGAGGGCCGGGAGAGACCCAGTACTTC.

The J gene is TRBJ1-3, the V gene TRBV9; D might be TRBD1 (6 bases). Trimming pared 3 bases from V and 0 bases from J, leaving 10 bases between. Germline assignment: CDR1 SGDLS and CDR2 YYNGEE. CDR3 length equals 15 residues. The CDR3 coding sequence is TGTGCCAGCAGCGGGGGACAATTCTCTGGAAACACCATATATTTT. Translated: CASSGGQFSGNTIYF.

DNA for the CDR3: TGTGCCAGCAGTATAGTACAGGGCACCTATGAAGCTTTCTTT. Amino acids: CASSIVQGTYEAFF. This chain joins TRBV7-9 and TRBJ1-1; a possible D gene is TRBD1 (6 bases). The germline V and J ends were trimmed by 6 bases and 7 bases, with 18 bases remaining between them. CDR1 SEHNR and CDR2 FQNEAQ come from the germline V gene (reference sequence). The CDR3 runs to 14 residues.

In its sample, this clone was seen once. The chain combines TRBV29-1 with TRBJ1-1; D is uncertain. V lost 7 bases, J lost 1 base, and 13 bases lay in between. This CDR3 spans 13 amino acids. From germline, CDR1 is SQVTM and CDR2 ANQGSEA. The CDR3 DNA reads as TGCAGCGCCGCGGGGTGGGGGAACACTGAAGCTTTCTTT. It translates to CSAAGWGNTEAFF.

This sequence joins TRBV7-9 and TRBJ1-1; D may be TRBD1 (5 bases). Germline CDR1 is SEHNR and CDR2 is FQNEAQ (reference sequence). Trimming left V 2 bases short and J 11 bases short, with 9 bases between. CDR3 length: 11 residues. The CDR3 coding sequence is TGTGCCAGCAGCTTAACAGGTCCCGCTTTCTTT. As protein: CASSLTGPAFF.

The chain links TRBV29-1 to TRBJ1-2, with a tentative D call TRBD1 (6 bases). CDR1 and CDR2 (germline): SQVTM, ANQGSEA. V was trimmed by 2 bases and J by 8 bases, leaving 15 bases between them. This CDR3 is built from 13 residues. The DNA for the CDR3 is TGCAGCGTTGAACCGACAGGCTTCCGAGGCTACACCTTC. Its translation: CSVEPTGFRGYTF.

The genes are TRBV18 and TRBJ2-7; D is possibly TRBD1 (6 bases). The CDR3 has 15 amino acids. Germline CDR1 and CDR2: KGHSH and LQKENI. With 6 bases removed from V and 5 bases from J, the gap between germline ends came to 20 bases. CDR3: CASSRQAIEENEQYF. In DNA, the CDR3 is TGTGCCAGCTCGCGACAGGCAATAGAGGAGAACGAGCAGTACTTC.

This clone occurred once. J is TRBJ1-1 and V is TRBV9, with D maybe TRBD1 (6 bases). Trimming stripped 0 bases from V and 5 bases from J, with 17 bases between. The CDR3 has 16 residues. In germline, CDR1 is SGDLS, CDR2 YYNGEE. CDR3 in amino acids: CASSVDPLGRGTEAFF. The CDR3 nucleotides are TGTGCCAGCAGCGTAGATCCTCTAGGCAGGGGAACTGAAGCTTTCTTT.

V gene TRBV30 combines with J gene TRBJ1-2; 7 bases fit TRBD1. CDR1 GTSNPN and CDR2 SVGIG come from the germline V gene (reference sequence). The ends lost 2 bases at V and 4 bases at J; junction bases unmatched: 4. This CDR3 has 13 residues. The CDR3 nucleotides read TGTGCCTGGAGTCAGACAGGGACCTATGGCTACACCTTC. Encoded protein: CAWSQTGTYGYTF.

The rearrangement uses TRBV3-1 (or the pseudogene TRBV3-2) and TRBJ2-1; weak D call: TRBD2 (6 bases). CDR3 size: 17 residues. Trimming left V 3 bases short and J 4 bases short, with 19 bases between. CDR1 is LGHDT, CDR2 YNNKEL, per germline (reference sequence). CDR3 protein: CASSQGFGASAYNEQFF. CDR3 coding DNA: TGTGCCAGCAGCCAGGGTTTCGGGGCTAGCGCTTACAATGAGCAGTTCTTC.

The chain combines TRBV21-1 with TRBJ1-1. TRBV21-1 is given as a pseudogene. The CDR3 runs 12 residues. The CDR3 loop reads CASSKAGGRAFF. In DNA form, the CDR3 reads TGTGCCAGCAGCAAAGCAGGAGGGAGAGCTTTCTTT.

This clone has more than one count but fewer than ten. This chain joins TRBV3-1 (or the pseudogene TRBV3-2) and TRBJ1-6, with 8 bases matching TRBD1. The CDR3 covers 12 residues. Per the germline V gene, CDR1 is LGHDT and CDR2 is YNNKEL (reference sequence). The V and J ends lost 6 bases and 12 bases, in that order; junction bases with no gene match: 4. The CDR3 nucleotides read TGTGCCAGCAGACAGGGGGAAAGACCCCTCCACTTT. It codes for CASRQGERPLHF.

Here the CDR3 reads CASSYSGTHNSPLHF. The CDR3 DNA sequence: TGTGCCAGCAGTTACTCGGGGACACATAATTCACCCCTCCACTTT. The rearrangement joins TRBV6-6 to TRBJ1-6, with D perhaps TRBD1 (6 bases). This CDR3 region has 15 residues. The germline CDR1 and CDR2 sequences are MNHNY and SVGAGI (reference sequence). The V end was cut by 0 bases, the J end by 5 bases, with 8 bases between.

The chain is built from TRBV5-4 and TRBJ2-5, with TRBD2 matching 7 bases. From germline, CDR1 is SGHNT and CDR2 YYREEE (reference sequence). With V trimmed by 3 bases and J by 5 bases, 7 bases remained unmatched. The CDR3 spans 14 residues. The CDR3 region is CASSSGTTGETQYF. The DNA of the CDR3 is TGTGCCAGCAGCTCCGGGACTACGGGGGAGACCCAGTACTTC.

The CDR3 region has the DNA TGTGCCAGTAGAATGGGGGGAAACACTGAAGCTTTCTTT. It codes for CASRMGGNTEAFF. The V gene is TRBV19, the J gene TRBJ1-1, with a tentative D call TRBD1 (5 bases). The CDR3 length is 13 residues. CDR1 is LNHDA and CDR2 is SQIVND in the germline V gene (reference sequence). Trimming pared 6 bases from V and 2 bases from J, leaving 10 bases between.

The chain is built from TRBV11-2 and TRBJ1-1; the match to TRBD1 covers 7 bases. This CDR3 spans 14 amino acids. The germline CDR1 and CDR2 sequences are SGHAT and FQNNGV. V was clipped by 4 bases and J by 1 base; unmatched bases: 3. The CDR3 is CASSSRQGNTEAFF. As DNA, the CDR3 is TGTGCCAGCAGCTCGAGACAGGGGAACACTGAAGCTTTCTTT.

The chain links TRBV29-1 to TRBJ1-2; 8 bases map to TRBD1. CDR3 length equals 13 residues. Germline CDR1 reads SQVTM; CDR2 reads ANQGSEA. J was trimmed by 7 bases and V by 3 bases; bases with no gene match: 7. The CDR3 nucleotides are TGCAGCGTTGATTCCGGACAGGGCGGTGGCTACACCTTC. Protein sequence: CSVDSGQGGGYTF.

This chain joins TRBV7-2 and TRBJ1-2; no clear D gene. The CDR3 covers 15 residues. Between the trimmed V and J ends, which lost 2 bases and 0 bases, there was a span of 10 bases. Germline values: CDR1 SGHTA, CDR2 FQGNSA. CDR3 coding DNA: TGTGCCAGCAGCTTAAGTCAGGCCACTAACTATGGCTACACCTTC. Translating it yields CASSLSQATNYGYTF.

J is TRBJ1-2 and V is TRBV12-5; tentatively, D is TRBD1 (5 bases). Germline loops: CDR1 LGHNT, CDR2 FRNRAP. Trimming left V 0 bases short and J 8 bases short, with 16 bases between. The CDR3 extends over 15 amino acids. CDR3 sequence: CASGLVQGVVGGYTF. The CDR3, as DNA: TGTGCTAGTGGTTTGGTACAAGGGGTGGTGGGCGGCTACACCTTC.

The rearrangement uses TRBV5-1 and TRBJ1-1, with D possibly matching TRBD1 (6 bases). The CDR3 is made up of 16 amino acids. Trimming removed 0 bases at V and 3 bases at J, with 15 bases between. Per germline, CDR1 SGHRS and CDR2 YFSETQ. The CDR3 sequence is CASSLEAGARDTEAFF. CDR3 DNA sequence: TGCGCCAGCAGCTTGGAAGCAGGGGCACGTGACACTGAAGCTTTCTTT.

The CDR3 coding sequence is TGTGCCTGGGACAGGGCGGGAGACACTGAAGCTTTCTTT. Translated, it gives CAWDRAGDTEAFF. V and J are TRBV30 and TRBJ1-1, with 7 bases fitting TRBD1. The CDR3 covers 13 residues. After removal of 5 bases from V and 3 bases from J, the junction contained 6 bases not matched to a gene. Per germline, CDR1 GTSNPN and CDR2 SVGIG (reference sequence).

To note about this clone: Additional DNA sequences in this sample encode the identical CDR3. The V call is TRBV24-1, the J call TRBJ1-2; TRBD1 agrees at 7 bases. Losses at the gene ends were 3 bases for V and 6 bases for J; bases not matched to a gene: 6. The germline V gene encodes CDR1 KGHDR and CDR2 SFDVKD. The CDR3 extends over 14 amino acids. The CDR3, as DNA: TGTGCCACCAGTGATCCAGACAGGGATCATGGCTACACCTTC. This encodes CATSDPDRDHGYTF.